This T cell receptor (beta chain) emerged from a study of vaccination effects on CD4 cells after COVID-19. Overall study: Of the BNT162b2 and mRNA-1273 vaccines, participants received two doses of one or the other.

In the case of this clone: Its antigen is not known.

Peptide-pool stimulation followed by sequencing identified expanded antigen-specific CD4+ clonotypes in the ViraFEST assay. CD4+ T cells were isolated after 10 days of culture. Convalescent patients had PCR-confirmed SARS-CoV-2 infection between March and December 2020. Approximately 2 million PBMC per well received about 10 IU/ml IL-2 and around 11 ug/ml peptides in culture. The CDR3 extends over 12 amino acids. From germline, CDR1 is SEHNR and CDR2 FQNEAQ (reference sequence). The germline V and J ends were trimmed by 5 bases and 6 bases, with 11 bases remaining between them. This table comes from immunoSEQ multiplex PCR, and its TCRdb copy is limited to in-frame clones, with some not included. The sample contains 20,000 or so clones, roughly four fifths of which appear only once. Study outcomes and limitations: Spike-reactive clones detected post-vaccine in convalescents consisted mainly of new vaccine-induced clones.

The chain has TRBV7-9 and TRBJ2-7; D ambiguous. The source is a human donor who had a prior SARS-CoV-2 infection. This sample comprised CD4+ T cells from PBMCs cultured with SARS-CoV-2 spike peptides, obtained before COVID-19 vaccination. The CDR3 DNA sequence: TGTGCCAGCAGCCCGAACCGAGGCGAGCAGTACTTC. The encoded protein is CASSPNRGEQYF.